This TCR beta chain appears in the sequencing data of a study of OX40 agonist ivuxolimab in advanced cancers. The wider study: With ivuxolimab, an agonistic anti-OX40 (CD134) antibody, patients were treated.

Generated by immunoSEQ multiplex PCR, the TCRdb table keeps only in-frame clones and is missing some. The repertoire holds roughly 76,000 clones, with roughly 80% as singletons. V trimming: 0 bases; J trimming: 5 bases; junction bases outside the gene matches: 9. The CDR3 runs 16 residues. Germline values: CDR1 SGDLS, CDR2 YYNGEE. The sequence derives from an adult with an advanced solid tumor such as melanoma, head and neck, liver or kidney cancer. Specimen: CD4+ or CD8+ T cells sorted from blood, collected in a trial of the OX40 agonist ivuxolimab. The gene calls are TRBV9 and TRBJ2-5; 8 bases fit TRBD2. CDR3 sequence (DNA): TGTGCCAGCAGCGTAGCTGGCGGGAGGAGAATGGAGACCCAGTACTTC. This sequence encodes CASSVAGGRRMETQYF.